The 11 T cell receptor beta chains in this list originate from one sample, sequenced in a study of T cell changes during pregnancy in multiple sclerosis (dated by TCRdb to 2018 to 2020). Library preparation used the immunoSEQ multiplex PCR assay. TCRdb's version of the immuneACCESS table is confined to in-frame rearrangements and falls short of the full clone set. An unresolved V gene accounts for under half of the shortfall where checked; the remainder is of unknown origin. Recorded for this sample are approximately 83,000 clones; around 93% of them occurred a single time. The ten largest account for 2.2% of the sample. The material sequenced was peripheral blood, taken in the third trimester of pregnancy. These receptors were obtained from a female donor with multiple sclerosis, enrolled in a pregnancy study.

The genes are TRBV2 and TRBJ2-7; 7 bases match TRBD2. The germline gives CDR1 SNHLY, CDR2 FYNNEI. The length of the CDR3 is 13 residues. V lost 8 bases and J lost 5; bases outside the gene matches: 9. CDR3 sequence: CASQPSGGDEQYF. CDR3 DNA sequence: TGTGCCAGCCAACCTAGCGGAGGGGACGAGCAGTACTTC.

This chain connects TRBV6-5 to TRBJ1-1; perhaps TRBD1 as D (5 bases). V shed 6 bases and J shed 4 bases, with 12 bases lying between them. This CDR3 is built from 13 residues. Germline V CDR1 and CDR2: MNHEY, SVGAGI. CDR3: CASSLRGVTEAFF. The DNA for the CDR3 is TGTGCCAGCAGCCTACGGGGGGTCACTGAAGCTTTCTTT.

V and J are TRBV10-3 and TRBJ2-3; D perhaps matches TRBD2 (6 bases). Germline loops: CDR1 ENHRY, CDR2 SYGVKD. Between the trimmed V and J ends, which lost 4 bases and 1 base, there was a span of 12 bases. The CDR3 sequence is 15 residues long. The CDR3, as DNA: TGTGCCATCAGTGGAGTCGGGAGAGGCACAGATACGCAGTATTTT. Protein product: CAISGVGRGTDTQYF.

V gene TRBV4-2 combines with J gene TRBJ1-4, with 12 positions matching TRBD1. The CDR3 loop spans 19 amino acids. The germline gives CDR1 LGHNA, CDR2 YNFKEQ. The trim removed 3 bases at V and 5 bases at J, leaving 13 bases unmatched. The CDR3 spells CASSHTSGTGGYWNEKLFF. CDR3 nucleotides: TGTGCCAGCAGCCACACATCCGGGACAGGGGGCTATTGGAATGAAAAACTGTTTTTT.

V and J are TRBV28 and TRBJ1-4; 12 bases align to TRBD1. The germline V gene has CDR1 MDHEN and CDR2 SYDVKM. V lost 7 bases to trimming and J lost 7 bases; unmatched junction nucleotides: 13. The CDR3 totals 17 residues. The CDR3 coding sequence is TGTGCCAGCATTCCCGGGACAGGGGGCAAGTCAGGTGAAAAACTGTTTTTT. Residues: CASIPGTGGKSGEKLFF.

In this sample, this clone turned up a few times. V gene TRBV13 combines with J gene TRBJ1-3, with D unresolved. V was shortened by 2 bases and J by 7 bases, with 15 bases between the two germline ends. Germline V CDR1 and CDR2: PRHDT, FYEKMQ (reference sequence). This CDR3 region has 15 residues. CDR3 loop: CASSLSRQGRNTIYF. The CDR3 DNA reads TGTGCCAGCAGCTTAAGTCGTCAAGGCAGGAACACCATATATTTT. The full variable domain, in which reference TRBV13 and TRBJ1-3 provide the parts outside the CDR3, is AAGVIQSPRHLIKEKRETATLKCYPIPRHDTVYWYQQGPGQDPQFLISFYEKMQSDKGSIPDRFSAQQFSDYHSELNMSSLELGDSALYFCASSLSRQGRNTIYFGEGSWLTVV.

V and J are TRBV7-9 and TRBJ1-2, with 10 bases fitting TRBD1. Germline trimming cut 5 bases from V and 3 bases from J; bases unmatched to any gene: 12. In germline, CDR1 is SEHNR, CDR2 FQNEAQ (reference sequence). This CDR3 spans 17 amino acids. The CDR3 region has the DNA TGTGCCAGCAGCGTAGGGTTGGGACAGGGGAGTCACTATGGCTACACCTTC. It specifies CASSVGLGQGSHYGYTF.

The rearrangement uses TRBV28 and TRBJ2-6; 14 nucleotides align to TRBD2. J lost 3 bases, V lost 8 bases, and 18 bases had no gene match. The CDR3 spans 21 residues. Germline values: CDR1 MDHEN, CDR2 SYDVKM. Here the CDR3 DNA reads TGTGCCAGCCAACACCTTTTTAGGGGACTAGCGGGAGCTTTTGGGGCCAACGTCCTGACTTTC. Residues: CASQHLFRGLAGAFGANVLTF.

DNA of the CDR3: TGTGCCAGCAGCTTGGCCTCGGGCTACGAGCAGTACTTC. Translated, it gives CASSLASGYEQYF. The V gene is TRBV5-6, the J gene TRBJ2-7; D gene uncertain. V dropped 0 bases and J dropped 3 bases, with 7 bases sitting between them. Per the germline V gene, CDR1 is SGHDT and CDR2 is YYEEEE. This CDR3 has 13 amino acids.

The CDR3 here is CSGLAKETQYF. The CDR3 DNA follows: TGCAGTGGACTTGCTAAGGAGACCCAGTACTTC. V usage is TRBV20-1 and J usage is TRBJ2-5; D gene uncertain. The germline V and J ends were trimmed by 7 bases and 5 bases, with 11 bases remaining between them. The CDR3 length is 11 residues. Germline V gene data show CDR1 as DFQATT and CDR2 as SNEGSKA (reference sequence).

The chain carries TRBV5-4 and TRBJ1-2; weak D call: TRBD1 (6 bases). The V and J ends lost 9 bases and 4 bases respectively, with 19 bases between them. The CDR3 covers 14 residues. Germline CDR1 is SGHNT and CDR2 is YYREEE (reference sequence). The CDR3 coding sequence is TGTGCCACCCAAGGACAGCCAGGGAGCTATGGCTACACCTTC. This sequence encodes CATQGQPGSYGYTF.